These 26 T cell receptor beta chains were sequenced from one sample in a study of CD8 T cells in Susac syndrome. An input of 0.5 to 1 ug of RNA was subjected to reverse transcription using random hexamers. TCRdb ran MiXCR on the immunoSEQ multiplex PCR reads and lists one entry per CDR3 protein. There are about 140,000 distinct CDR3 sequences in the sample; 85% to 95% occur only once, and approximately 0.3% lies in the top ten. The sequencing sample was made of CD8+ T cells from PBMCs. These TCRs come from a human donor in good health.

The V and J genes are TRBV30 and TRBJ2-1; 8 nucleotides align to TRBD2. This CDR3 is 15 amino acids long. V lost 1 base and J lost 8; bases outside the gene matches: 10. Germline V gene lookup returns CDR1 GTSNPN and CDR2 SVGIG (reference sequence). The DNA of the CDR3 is TGTGCCTGGAGTGACCTGGGACTAGGGTGGGATGAGCAGTTCTTC. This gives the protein CAWSDLGLGWDEQFF.

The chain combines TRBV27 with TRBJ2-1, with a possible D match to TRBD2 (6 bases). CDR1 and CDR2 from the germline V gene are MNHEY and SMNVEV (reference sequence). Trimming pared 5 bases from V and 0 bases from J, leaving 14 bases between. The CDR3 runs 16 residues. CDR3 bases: TGTGCCAGCAGTCTAATAGCGGCCCACTCCTACAATGAGCAGTTCTTC. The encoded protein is CASSLIAAHSYNEQFF.

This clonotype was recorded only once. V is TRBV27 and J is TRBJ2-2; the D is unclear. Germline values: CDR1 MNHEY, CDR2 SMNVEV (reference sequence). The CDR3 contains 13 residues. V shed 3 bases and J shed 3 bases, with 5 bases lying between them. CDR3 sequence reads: CASSLTYTGELFF. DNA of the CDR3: TGTGCCAGCAGTTTGACGTACACCGGGGAGCTGTTTTTT.

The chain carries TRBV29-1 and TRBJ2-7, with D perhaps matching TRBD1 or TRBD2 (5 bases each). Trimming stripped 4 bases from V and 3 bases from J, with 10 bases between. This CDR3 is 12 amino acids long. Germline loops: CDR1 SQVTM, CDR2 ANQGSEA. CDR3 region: CSVGDLLYEQYF. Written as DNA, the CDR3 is TGCAGCGTTGGGGACCTCCTCTACGAGCAGTACTTC.

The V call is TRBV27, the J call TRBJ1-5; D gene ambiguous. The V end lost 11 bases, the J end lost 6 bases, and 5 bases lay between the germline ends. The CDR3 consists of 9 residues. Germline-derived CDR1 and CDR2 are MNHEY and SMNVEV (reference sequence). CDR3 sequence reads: CAAGQPQHF. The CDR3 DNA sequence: TGTGCCGCGGGTCAGCCCCAGCATTTT.

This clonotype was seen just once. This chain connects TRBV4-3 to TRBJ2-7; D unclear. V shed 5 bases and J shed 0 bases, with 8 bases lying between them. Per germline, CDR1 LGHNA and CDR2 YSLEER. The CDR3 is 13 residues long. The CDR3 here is CASSASSSYEQYF. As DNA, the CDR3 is TGCGCCAGCAGCGCCAGCAGCTCCTACGAGCAGTACTTC.

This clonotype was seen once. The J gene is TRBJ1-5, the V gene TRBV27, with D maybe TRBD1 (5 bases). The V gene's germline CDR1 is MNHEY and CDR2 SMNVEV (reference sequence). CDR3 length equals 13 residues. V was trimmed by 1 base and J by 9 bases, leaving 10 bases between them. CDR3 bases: TGTGCCAGCAGTTTATGGTGGGGGAGGCCCCAGCATTTT. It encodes CASSLWWGRPQHF.

Written as DNA, the CDR3 is TGTGCCAGTAGTATAGGCACGGGGTACAATGAGCAGTTCTTC. Its translation is CASSIGTGYNEQFF. The chain carries TRBV19 and TRBJ2-1; tentatively, D is TRBD2 (5 bases). Germline V gives CDR1 LNHDA, CDR2 SQIVND (reference sequence). CDR3 length equals 14 residues. V lost 1 base and J lost 4, with 8 bases in between.

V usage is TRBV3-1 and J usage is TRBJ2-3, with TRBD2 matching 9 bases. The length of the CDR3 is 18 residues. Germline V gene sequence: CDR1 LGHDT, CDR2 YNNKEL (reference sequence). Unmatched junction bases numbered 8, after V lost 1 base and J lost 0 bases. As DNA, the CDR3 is TGTGCCAGCAGCCAAGCTACCCTTACTAGCGGGAGCACAGATACGCAGTATTTT. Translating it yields CASSQATLTSGSTDTQYF.

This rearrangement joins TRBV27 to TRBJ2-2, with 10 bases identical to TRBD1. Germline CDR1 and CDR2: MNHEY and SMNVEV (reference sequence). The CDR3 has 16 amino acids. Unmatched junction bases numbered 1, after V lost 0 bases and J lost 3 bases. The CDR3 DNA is TGTGCCAGCAGTTTATCCGGGACAGGGGACACCGGGGAGCTGTTTTTT. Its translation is CASSLSGTGDTGELFF.

The CDR3 spells CASSQGMTSGSPYEQYF. The CDR3 bases are TGCGCCAGCAGCCAAGGGATGACTAGCGGGAGTCCTTACGAGCAGTACTTC. This sequence joins TRBV4-3 and TRBJ2-7; TRBD2 aligns across 12 bases. The germline V gene has CDR1 LGHNA and CDR2 YSLEER. This CDR3 has 17 amino acids. V lost 1 base to trimming and J lost 4 bases; unmatched junction nucleotides: 8.

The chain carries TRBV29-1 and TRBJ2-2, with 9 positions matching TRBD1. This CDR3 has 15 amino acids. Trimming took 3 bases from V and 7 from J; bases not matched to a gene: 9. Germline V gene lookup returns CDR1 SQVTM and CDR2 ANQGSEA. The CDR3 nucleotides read TGCAGCGTTGATTGGGGACAGGGAATAGACGGGGAGCTGTTTTTT. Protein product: CSVDWGQGIDGELFF.

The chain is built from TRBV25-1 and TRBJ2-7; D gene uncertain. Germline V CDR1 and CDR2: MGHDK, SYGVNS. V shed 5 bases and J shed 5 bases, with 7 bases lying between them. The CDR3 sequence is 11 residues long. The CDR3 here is CASSLRHEQYF. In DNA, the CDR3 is TGTGCCAGCAGTCTAAGGCACGAGCAGTACTTC.

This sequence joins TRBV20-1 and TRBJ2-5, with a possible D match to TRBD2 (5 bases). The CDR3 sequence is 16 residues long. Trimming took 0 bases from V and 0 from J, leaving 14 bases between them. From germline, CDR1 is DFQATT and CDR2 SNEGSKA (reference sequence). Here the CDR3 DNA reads TGCAGTGCTAGAGATCTCTGGCCCGGGGACCAAGAGACCCAGTACTTC. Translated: CSARDLWPGDQETQYF.

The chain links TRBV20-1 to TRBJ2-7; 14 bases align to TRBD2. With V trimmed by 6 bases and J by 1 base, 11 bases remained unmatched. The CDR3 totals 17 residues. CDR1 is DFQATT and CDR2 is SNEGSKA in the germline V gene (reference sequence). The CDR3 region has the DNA TGCAGTGCCCCGGGACTAGCGGGAGATGAATGGTCCTACGAGCAGTACTTC. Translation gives CSAPGLAGDEWSYEQYF.

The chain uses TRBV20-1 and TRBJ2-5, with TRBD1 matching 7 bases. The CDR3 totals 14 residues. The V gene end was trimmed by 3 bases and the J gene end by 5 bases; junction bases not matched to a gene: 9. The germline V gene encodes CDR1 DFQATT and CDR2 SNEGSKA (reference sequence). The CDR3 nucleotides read TGCAGTGCTAGGGCAGGGGGATACGGGGAGACCCAGTACTTC. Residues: CSARAGGYGETQYF.

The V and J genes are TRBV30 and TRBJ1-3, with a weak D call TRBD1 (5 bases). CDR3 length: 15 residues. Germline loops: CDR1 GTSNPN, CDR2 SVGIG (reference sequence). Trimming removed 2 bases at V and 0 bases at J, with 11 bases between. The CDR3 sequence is CAWSLGALSGNTIYF. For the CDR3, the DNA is TGTGCCTGGAGTTTAGGGGCCCTCTCTGGAAACACCATATATTTT.

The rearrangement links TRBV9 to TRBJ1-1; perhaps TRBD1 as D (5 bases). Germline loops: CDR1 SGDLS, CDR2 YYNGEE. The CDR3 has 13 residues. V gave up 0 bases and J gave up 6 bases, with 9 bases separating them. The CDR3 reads CASSVVGESEAFF. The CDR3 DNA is TGTGCCAGCAGCGTAGTAGGGGAATCTGAAGCTTTCTTT.

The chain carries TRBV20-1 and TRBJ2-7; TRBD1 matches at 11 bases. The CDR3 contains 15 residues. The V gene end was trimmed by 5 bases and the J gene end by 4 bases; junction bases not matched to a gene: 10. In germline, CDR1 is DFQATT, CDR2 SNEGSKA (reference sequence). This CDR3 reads CSAETPGQGVYEQYF. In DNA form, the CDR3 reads TGCAGTGCTGAGACTCCGGGACAGGGGGTATACGAGCAGTACTTC.

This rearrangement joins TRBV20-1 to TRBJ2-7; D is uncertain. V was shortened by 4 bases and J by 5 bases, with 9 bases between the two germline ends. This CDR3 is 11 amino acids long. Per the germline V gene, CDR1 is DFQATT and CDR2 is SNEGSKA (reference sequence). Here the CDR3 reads CSATPSDEQYF. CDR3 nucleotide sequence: TGCAGTGCTACCCCATCGGACGAGCAGTACTTC.

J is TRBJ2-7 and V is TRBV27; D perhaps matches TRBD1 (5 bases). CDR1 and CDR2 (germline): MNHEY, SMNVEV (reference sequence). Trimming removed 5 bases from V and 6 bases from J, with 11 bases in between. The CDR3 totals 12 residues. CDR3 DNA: TGTGCCAGCAGTCGGCCCCAGGGCGAGCAGTACTTC. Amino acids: CASSRPQGEQYF.

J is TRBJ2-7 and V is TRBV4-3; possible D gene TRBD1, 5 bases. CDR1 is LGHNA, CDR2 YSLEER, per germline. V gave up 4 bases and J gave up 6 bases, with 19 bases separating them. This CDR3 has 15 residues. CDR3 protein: CASSPRGGQGGEQYF. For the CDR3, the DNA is TGCGCCAGCAGCCCCAGAGGTGGTCAGGGCGGCGAGCAGTACTTC.

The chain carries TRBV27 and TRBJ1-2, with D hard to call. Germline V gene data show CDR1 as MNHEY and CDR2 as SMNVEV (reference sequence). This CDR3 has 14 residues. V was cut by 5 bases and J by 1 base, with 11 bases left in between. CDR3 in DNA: TGTGCCAGCAGTCCAGCGTTAAGTAACTATGGCTACACCTTC. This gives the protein CASSPALSNYGYTF.

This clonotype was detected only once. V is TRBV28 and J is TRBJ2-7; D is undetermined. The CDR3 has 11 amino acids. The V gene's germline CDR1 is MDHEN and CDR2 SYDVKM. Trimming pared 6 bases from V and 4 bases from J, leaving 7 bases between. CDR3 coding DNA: TGTGCCAGCAGATGGGTATACGAGCAGTACTTC. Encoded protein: CASRWVYEQYF.

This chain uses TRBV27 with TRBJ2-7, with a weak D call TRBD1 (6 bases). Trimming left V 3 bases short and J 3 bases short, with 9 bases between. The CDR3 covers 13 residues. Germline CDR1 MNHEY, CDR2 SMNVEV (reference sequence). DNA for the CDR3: TGTGCCAGCAGTTTGGACAGCGGCTACGAGCAGTACTTC. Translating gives CASSLDSGYEQYF.

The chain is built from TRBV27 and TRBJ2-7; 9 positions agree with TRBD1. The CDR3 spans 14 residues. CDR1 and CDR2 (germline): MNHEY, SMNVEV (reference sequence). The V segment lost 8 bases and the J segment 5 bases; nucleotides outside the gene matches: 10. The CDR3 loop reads CASSPGTGFDEQYF. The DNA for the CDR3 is TGTGCCAGCTCCCCGGGGACAGGGTTCGACGAGCAGTACTTC.